Below, 32 T cell receptor beta chains from the same sample are listed, as sequenced in a study of beta chain features in type 1 diabetes. Overall study results and limits: Shorter TCRB CDR3s, moderately but significantly so, marked every one of the four CD4+ subsets in Type 1 diabetes patients.

The isolated RNA, all of it, was reverse transcribed, so expressed TCRB transcripts were what got sequenced. Clones were sequenced by immunoSEQ multiplex PCR, and TCRdb holds only the in-frame ones, with some missing. The sample yields roughly 100,000 clones, under 30% seen once. These receptors are not linked to any known antigen. Specimen: central memory CD4+ T cells from blood. All receptors come from a woman younger than 30 with type 1 diabetes.

This clone occurred a few times. The V and J genes are TRBV2 and TRBJ1-5; no definite D call. The CDR3 consists of 11 residues. Germline assignment: CDR1 SNHLY and CDR2 FYNNEI. Deletions cut 8 bases from V and 10 bases from J, with 12 bases between. The CDR3 loop is CASAEEGPQHF. DNA for the CDR3: TGTGCCAGCGCCGAGGAAGGCCCCCAGCATTTT.

This clone turned up a few times. The chain joins TRBV18 to TRBJ2-1, with TRBD2 matching 8 bases. Germline CDR1 and CDR2: KGHSH and LQKENI. This CDR3 comprises 14 residues. V gave up 2 bases and J gave up 6 bases; unmatched junction bases: 3. CDR3 nucleotide sequence: TGTGCCAGCTCACCAGGACTAGCTAGCAATGAGCAGTTCTTC. It codes for CASSPGLASNEQFF.

The V call is TRBV7-3, the J call TRBJ2-1, with 12 bases matching TRBD2. This CDR3 has 16 amino acids. V was pared by 1 base and J by 7 bases, with 5 bases of the junction left unmatched. Germline V gene sequence: CDR1 SGHTA, CDR2 FQGTGA. The CDR3 nucleotides read TGTGCCAGCAGCTTAATGGGGACTAGCGGGCGTAATGAGCAGTTCTTC. Protein product: CASSLMGTSGRNEQFF.

This sequence joins TRBV11-2 and TRBJ2-3; tentative D call: TRBD1 (6 bases). From germline, CDR1 is SGHAT and CDR2 FQNNGV. This CDR3 comprises 16 residues. Trimming removed 2 bases at V and 2 bases at J, with 14 bases between. In nucleotides, the CDR3 is TGTGCCAGCAGCTTAATAAGGGGGAGTAACACAGATACGCAGTATTTT. Amino acids: CASSLIRGSNTDTQYF.

The chain is built from TRBV11-2 and TRBJ1-3, with a weak D call TRBD1 (6 bases). Germline V gives CDR1 SGHAT, CDR2 FQNNGV. V dropped 5 bases and J dropped 1 base, with 9 bases sitting between them. The CDR3 sequence is 14 residues long. The CDR3, as DNA: TGTGCCAGCAGCAGCAGGGGTTCTGGAAACACCATATATTTT. This gives the protein CASSSRGSGNTIYF.

The chain uses TRBV5-1 and TRBJ2-3, with 10 bases aligning to TRBD2. CDR1 is SGHRS and CDR2 is YFSETQ in the germline V gene. The CDR3 is 17 amino acids. J was trimmed by 1 base and V by 10 bases; bases with no gene match: 15. Here the CDR3 reads CASEPLAGTPGTDTQYF. The CDR3 nucleotides are TGCGCCTCGGAACCACTAGCGGGAACCCCTGGCACAGATACGCAGTATTTT.

The CDR3: CAWSLRGWNTEAFF. CDR3 in DNA: TGTGCCTGGAGTCTCAGGGGCTGGAACACTGAAGCTTTCTTT. V is TRBV30 and J is TRBJ1-1, with a possible D match to TRBD1 (6 bases). The V and J ends lost 2 bases and 1 base respectively, with 11 bases between them. Germline V gives CDR1 GTSNPN, CDR2 SVGIG (reference sequence). The CDR3 has 14 residues.

The CDR3 nucleotides are TGTGCCAGCCAGGGGGCCGGGGAGCTGTTTTTT. Translated, it gives CASQGAGELFF. V and J are TRBV28 and TRBJ2-2, with 7 bases matching TRBD1. V was clipped by 8 bases and J by 6 bases; unmatched bases: 0. CDR3 length: 11 amino acids. In germline, CDR1 is MDHEN, CDR2 SYDVKM.

The rearrangement uses TRBV29-1 and TRBJ2-7; possible D gene TRBD2, 5 bases. The CDR3 is made up of 15 amino acids. Germline loops: CDR1 SQVTM, CDR2 ANQGSEA. The V end lost 7 bases, the J end lost 0 bases, and 19 bases lay between the germline ends. CDR3 loop: CSARGSAGSSYEQYF. The CDR3 DNA follows: TGCAGCGCTCGAGGTAGCGCTGGGAGCTCCTACGAGCAGTACTTC.

This clone has only a few counts. The chain is built from TRBV29-1 and TRBJ2-2; D remains ambiguous. This CDR3 comprises 15 residues. Between the trimmed V and J ends, which lost 0 bases and 0 bases, there was a span of 8 bases. CDR1 is SQVTM and CDR2 is ANQGSEA in the germline V gene. CDR3 nucleotides: TGCAGCGTTGAAGATTCAAAATCGAACACCGGGGAGCTGTTTTTT. It specifies CSVEDSKSNTGELFF.

The chain uses TRBV27 and TRBJ1-1, with TRBD1 identical over 9 bases. Per the germline V gene, CDR1 is MNHEY and CDR2 is SMNVEV (reference sequence). The CDR3 consists of 14 residues. J was trimmed by 7 bases and V by 6 bases; bases with no gene match: 9. CDR3 bases: TGTGCCAGCAGCCCGAACAGGGGGCGCAGTGAAGCTTTCTTT. Residues: CASSPNRGRSEAFF.

This clone was detected ten times or more. This CDR3 reads CASSLGGRRNYGYTF. DNA of the CDR3: TGCGCCAGCAGCTTGGGCGGCAGAAGGAACTATGGCTACACCTTC. V usage is TRBV5-1 and J usage is TRBJ1-2; D is unclear. The V end was cut by 0 bases, the J end by 2 bases, with 11 bases between. CDR1 is SGHRS and CDR2 is YFSETQ in the germline V gene. This CDR3 comprises 15 residues.

The V and J genes are TRBV5-6 and TRBJ2-3; 9 bases align to TRBD2. Germline loops: CDR1 SGHDT, CDR2 YYEEEE. Trimming at V came to 1 base and at J to 1 base, leaving 7 bases not matched to a gene. The CDR3 contains 17 residues. CDR3 region: CASSLIIAGEGTDTQYF. For the CDR3, the DNA is TGTGCCAGCAGCTTGATAATAGCGGGAGAGGGCACAGATACGCAGTATTTT.

The chain has TRBV28 and TRBJ2-1; TRBD2 agrees at 12 bases. The V segment lost 5 bases and the J segment 11 bases; nucleotides outside the gene matches: 7. Looked up from germline, CDR1 is MDHEN and CDR2 is SYDVKM. CDR3 size: 14 residues. The CDR3 loop is CASSGLAGSFKQFF. CDR3 DNA: TGTGCCAGCAGTGGACTAGCGGGAAGTTTTAAGCAGTTCTTC.

This chain links TRBV5-1 with TRBJ2-1; TRBD1 agrees at 9 bases. Trimming cost V 7 bases and J 4 bases; bases outside gene matches: 6. The germline V gene encodes CDR1 SGHRS and CDR2 YFSETQ. This CDR3 spans 14 amino acids. The CDR3 spells CASSGTGSYNEQFF. In DNA, the CDR3 is TGCGCCAGCTCTGGGACAGGGTCGTACAATGAGCAGTTCTTC.

The V and J genes are TRBV2 and TRBJ1-2; 8 bases agree with TRBD1. From germline, CDR1 is SNHLY and CDR2 FYNNEI. This CDR3 spans 15 amino acids. Germline trimming cut 5 bases from V and 4 bases from J; bases unmatched to any gene: 9. Written as DNA, the CDR3 is TGTGCCAGCAGTCCCGTGGGACAGGTTTTCTATGGCTACACCTTC. Its translation: CASSPVGQVFYGYTF.

This clone has just a few counts. The chain has TRBV5-1 and TRBJ1-1, with D possibly matching TRBD1 (6 bases). CDR1 and CDR2 (germline): SGHRS, YFSETQ. The V end was cut by 2 bases, the J end by 10 bases, with 12 bases between. The CDR3 totals 12 residues. CDR3 DNA: TGCGCCAGCAGCTTAGGGAGGGGGTCAGCTTTCTTT. It specifies CASSLGRGSAFF.

This chain links TRBV1 with TRBJ2-5; the D call TRBD1 from the table was never checked on the DNA. TRBV1 represents a pseudogene. The CDR3 runs 12 residues. The CDR3 DNA reads TGCACCAGCAGCCAACAGGCTTTACCCCAGTACTTC. Translated, it gives CTSSQQALPQYF.

The J gene is TRBJ2-4, the V gene TRBV6-1; D is uncertain. Germline V CDR1 and CDR2: MNHNS, SASEGT. The V end lost 4 bases, the J end lost 8 bases, and 12 bases lay between the germline ends. The CDR3 totals 13 residues. In nucleotides, the CDR3 is TGTGCCAGCAGTGCTCGCGACATTGACATTCAGTACTTC. It is translated as CASSARDIDIQYF.

This clone was observed a few times. This sequence joins TRBV21-1 and TRBJ2-5; TRBD2 is the table's D call and was not checked against the DNA. TRBV21-1 is noted as a pseudogene. The CDR3 loop spans 19 amino acids. The chain's CDR3 is CASSPRDPTSGRASETQYF. CDR3 DNA sequence: TGTGCCAGCAGCCCCCGGGATCCGACTAGCGGGAGGGCCTCTGAGACCCAGTACTTC.

This clone was counted only a few times. The chain has TRBV28 and TRBJ1-2; TRBD1 aligns across 9 bases. Germline V lookup: CDR1 MDHEN, CDR2 SYDVKM. The CDR3 extends over 12 amino acids. The V segment lost 10 bases and the J segment 7 bases; nucleotides outside the gene matches: 7. The CDR3 is CAISQGARGYTF. Written as DNA, the CDR3 is TGTGCCATCTCACAGGGGGCGCGTGGCTACACCTTC.

This clone appeared a few times. V and J are TRBV19 and TRBJ2-3; 7 bases fit TRBD2. V lost 5 bases to trimming and J lost 0 bases; unmatched junction nucleotides: 17. CDR3 length: 19 amino acids. Germline V gene sequence: CDR1 LNHDA, CDR2 SQIVND (reference sequence). The CDR3 DNA follows: TGTGCCAGTAGTCCTCGGGTAGCGGGCGGCACCCTAAGCACAGATACGCAGTATTTT. It yields the protein CASSPRVAGGTLSTDTQYF.

The V and J genes are TRBV30 and TRBJ2-1; tentatively, D is TRBD2 (5 bases). Trimming stripped 3 bases from V and 6 bases from J, with 12 bases between. The V gene's germline CDR1 is GTSNPN and CDR2 SVGIG (reference sequence). The CDR3 extends over 13 amino acids. The CDR3 sequence: CAWRTMRVNEQFF. The CDR3 DNA sequence: TGTGCCTGGAGAACTATGCGGGTCAATGAGCAGTTCTTC. Full variable domain (outside the CDR3, taken from reference TRBV30 and TRBJ2-1): SQTIHQWPATLVQPVGSPLSLECTVEGTSNPNLYWYRQAAGRGLQLLFYSVGIGQISSEVPQNLSASRPQDRQFILSSKKLLLSDSGFYLCAWRTMRVNEQFFGPGTRLTVL.

This clone was observed a handful of times. The J gene is TRBJ2-5, the V gene TRBV28; no clear D. Deletions cut 2 bases from V and 0 bases from J, with 10 bases between. CDR1 is MDHEN, CDR2 SYDVKM, per germline. The CDR3 is 15 residues long. CDR3 in DNA: TGTGCCAGCAGTTTAGGTGGCGGCTACCAAGAGACCCAGTACTTC. It codes for CASSLGGGYQETQYF.

The chain uses TRBV6-5 and TRBJ2-7; the D gene is possibly TRBD1 (6 bases). Germline V gives CDR1 MNHEY, CDR2 SVGAGI. This CDR3 spans 11 amino acids. Trimming took 7 bases from V and 5 from J, leaving 9 bases between them. The CDR3 nucleotides are TGTGCCAGCAAATACAGGGACGAGCAGTACTTC. As protein: CASKYRDEQYF.

The genes are TRBV27 and TRBJ2-2; TRBD1 is a possible D gene (7 bases). V dropped 2 bases and J dropped 7 bases, with 14 bases sitting between them. This CDR3 is 15 amino acids long. Germline V CDR1 and CDR2: MNHEY, SMNVEV (reference sequence). The CDR3 DNA sequence: TGTGCCAGCAGTTTAAGAAGGGGGCGGGACGGGGAGCTGTTTTTT. Translation gives CASSLRRGRDGELFF.

This clone came up a few times. The chain uses TRBV25-1 and TRBJ1-2, with 7 positions matching TRBD1. V trimming: 0 bases; J trimming: 1 base; junction bases outside the gene matches: 2. The germline V gene has CDR1 MGHDK and CDR2 SYGVNS. The CDR3 runs 15 residues. The CDR3 nucleotides are TGTGCCAGCAGTGAATATACAGGGGATAACTATGGCTACACCTTC. This gives the protein CASSEYTGDNYGYTF.

This rearrangement joins TRBV19 to TRBJ2-7; D remains unclear. There are 14 residues in the CDR3. Germline loops: CDR1 LNHDA, CDR2 SQIVND (reference sequence). V was clipped by 10 bases and J by 0 bases, with 16 bases between them. CDR3 coding DNA: TGTGCCAAGGTGGCGGCAGCTACCTCCTACGAGCAGTACGTC. It codes for CAKVAAATSYEQYV.

The chain combines TRBV5-4 with TRBJ2-6; D gene unclear. The CDR3 is made up of 14 amino acids. Germline CDR1 and CDR2: SGHNT and YYREEE (reference sequence). Trimming cost V 5 bases and J 0 bases, with 6 bases left between them. In nucleotides, the CDR3 is TGTGCCAGCAGGCCCAGCTCTGGGGCCAACGTCCTGACTTTC. Amino acids: CASRPSSGANVLTF.

The rearrangement uses TRBV6-6 and TRBJ1-4; D may be TRBD1 (6 bases). The CDR3 is 15 residues long. Germline CDR1 MNHNY, CDR2 SVGAGI (reference sequence). The germline V and J ends were trimmed by 0 bases and 3 bases, with 8 bases remaining between them. In DNA form, the CDR3 reads TGTGCCAGCAGTTACTCGAGGGGGTCTAATGAAAAACTGTTTTTT. Translating gives CASSYSRGSNEKLFF.

Only a few counts were recorded for this clone. This chain joins TRBV30 and TRBJ2-5; the D gene is possibly TRBD1 (6 bases). CDR3 length equals 16 residues. V lost 0 bases and J 5 bases, leaving 19 bases between the germline ends. Germline loops: CDR1 GTSNPN, CDR2 SVGIG (reference sequence). DNA of the CDR3: TGTGCCTGGAGTGTACTTGGTGGCAGGGGAATCGAGACCCAGTACTTC. Amino acid sequence: CAWSVLGGRGIETQYF.

A few counts support this clone. This chain links TRBV6-5 with TRBJ2-3; unclear D gene. Between the trimmed V and J ends, which lost 6 bases and 0 bases, there was a span of 7 bases. The CDR3 totals 13 residues. The V gene's germline CDR1 is MNHEY and CDR2 SVGAGI. CDR3 sequence reads: CASRSPSTDTQYF. The CDR3 DNA follows: TGTGCCAGCAGGAGCCCTAGCACAGATACGCAGTATTTT.